This T cell receptor beta chain stems from a study of cytomegalovirus exposure and HLA in healthy donors. Likely unrecorded immune exposures existed in these nominally healthy donors. From germline, CDR1 is LNHNV and CDR2 YYDKDF (reference sequence). J lost 4 bases, V lost 1 base, and 12 bases had no gene match. CDR3 length: 18 residues. The PCR contained 60 Vbeta and 13 Jbeta primers. TCRdb's table, derived via immunoSEQ multiplex PCR, lists solely in-frame clones and lacks some. There are about 110,000 clones in the sample; about 75% occur only once, and approximately 2.6% lies in the top ten. Material: PBMCs. The receptor was derived from a male donor in good health and CMV-seropositive. The chain carries TRBV15 and TRBJ2-7, with 11 bases that match TRBD2. The CDR3 is CATSRGSGRAALTYEQYF. CDR3 coding DNA: TGTGCCACCAGCAGAGGTAGCGGGAGGGCCGCCCTTACTTACGAGCAGTACTTC.